A selection of T cell receptor beta chains follows, all from one sample in a study of blood T cell repertoires in COVID-19. Some clones are missing from TCRdb's copy, which holds only in-frame ones; the method was immunoSEQ multiplex PCR. The sample contains under 250,000 clones, around 83% of which appear only once. Sequences were obtained from peripheral blood. The source is a man older than 75 with acute or convalescent COVID-19. Both conserved end residues are part of each CDR3. The order of the fields is clone size, J gene, V gene, D gene, CDR3 protein, CDR3 DNA. A D gene is named only where the DNA matches it firmly. Rows give clone size only sometimes, using once, few, many, or a class for an expanded clone.

abundance: .; j_gene: TRBJ2-2; v_gene: TRBV5-1; d_gene: TRBD2; CDR3aa: CASSSQLAGPTGELFF; CDR3nt: TGCGCCAGCAGCTCCCAACTAGCGGGGCCCACCGGGGAGCTGTTTTTT
abundance: few; j_gene: TRBJ2-7; v_gene: TRBV28; d_gene: TRBD2; CDR3aa: CASRMGASGANEQYF; CDR3nt: TGTGCCAGCCGGATGGGGGCTAGCGGGGCAAACGAGCAGTACTTC
abundance: once; j_gene: TRBJ2-3; v_gene: TRBV5-1; d_gene: TRBD1; CDR3aa: CASSLTGGLPRTDTQYF; CDR3nt: TGCGCCAGCAGCTTGACAGGGGGTCTCCCACGCACAGATACGCAGTATTTT
abundance: .; j_gene: TRBJ2-3; v_gene: TRBV5-1; d_gene: TRBD1; CDR3aa: CASSLVGTGSTDTQYF; CDR3nt: TGCGCCAGCAGCTTGGTCGGGACAGGGTCCACAGATACGCAGTATTTT
abundance: .; j_gene: TRBJ1-6; v_gene: TRBV2; d_gene: .; CDR3aa: CASNQGPGQPLHF; CDR3nt: TGTGCCAGCAATCAGGGGCCGGGACAACCCCTCCACTTT
abundance: .; j_gene: TRBJ1-2; v_gene: TRBV11-2; d_gene: .; CDR3aa: CASSLDGQRFYGYTF; CDR3nt: TGTGCCAGCAGCTTAGACGGACAGAGGTTCTATGGCTACACCTTC
abundance: .; j_gene: TRBJ1-2; v_gene: TRBV4-1; d_gene: .; CDR3aa: CASSPVRGIFYGYTF; CDR3nt: TGCGCCAGCAGCCCAGTCCGAGGCATCTTCTATGGCTACACCTTC
abundance: .; j_gene: TRBJ1-3; v_gene: TRBV7-8; d_gene: .; CDR3aa: CASSLSGAFSGNTIYF; CDR3nt: TGTGCCAGCAGTCTCAGTGGAGCATTCTCTGGAAACACCATATATTTT
abundance: once; j_gene: TRBJ2-7; v_gene: TRBV5-1; d_gene: TRBD1; CDR3aa: CASSLGPGQGGEQYF; CDR3nt: TGCGCCAGCAGCTTGGGACCGGGACAGGGGGGCGAGCAGTACTTC
abundance: .; j_gene: TRBJ1-2; v_gene: TRBV5-4; d_gene: TRBD1; CDR3aa: CASSLPGQGSTGYTF; CDR3nt: TGTGCCAGCAGCTTGCCCGGACAGGGGTCTACGGGCTACACCTTC
abundance: .; j_gene: TRBJ2-7; v_gene: TRBV20-1; d_gene: TRBD1; CDR3aa: CSAWDREQYF; CDR3nt: TGCAGTGCTTGGGACAGGGAGCAGTACTTC
abundance: .; j_gene: TRBJ1-1; v_gene: TRBV7-9; d_gene: TRBD1; CDR3aa: CASSFGTGETEAFF; CDR3nt: TGTGCCAGCAGCTTCGGGACAGGGGAGACTGAAGCTTTCTTT
abundance: .; j_gene: TRBJ2-7; v_gene: TRBV7-9; d_gene: TRBD2; CDR3aa: CASSTSGSYEQYF; CDR3nt: TGTGCCAGCAGTACGAGCGGGAGCTACGAGCAGTACTTC
abundance: once; j_gene: TRBJ2-2; v_gene: TRBV5-1; d_gene: .; CDR3aa: CASSPDAGAYTGELFF; CDR3nt: TGCGCCAGCAGCCCGGATGCGGGGGCGTACACCGGGGAGCTGTTTTTT
abundance: .; j_gene: TRBJ2-1; v_gene: TRBV4-2; d_gene: TRBD1; CDR3aa: CASSQERGLDISYNEQFF; CDR3nt: TGTGCCAGCAGCCAAGAAAGGGGGCTGGATATATCCTACAATGAGCAGTTCTTC
abundance: .; j_gene: TRBJ2-7; v_gene: TRBV18; d_gene: .; CDR3aa: CASSPSGYSYEQYF; CDR3nt: TGTGCCAGCTCCCCGTCGGGGTACTCCTACGAGCAGTACTTC
abundance: .; j_gene: TRBJ2-6; v_gene: TRBV29-1; d_gene: .; CDR3aa: CSALSSGANVLTF; CDR3nt: TGCAGCGCCTTGAGCTCTGGGGCCAACGTCCTGACTTTC
abundance: .; j_gene: TRBJ1-2; v_gene: TRBV28; d_gene: TRBD1; CDR3aa: CASTARGTAKESNYGYTF; CDR3nt: TGTGCCAGCACTGCGAGAGGGACAGCTAAAGAATCTAACTATGGCTACACCTTC
abundance: .; j_gene: TRBJ2-7; v_gene: TRBV7-6; d_gene: .; CDR3aa: CASSQTRTGAEQYF; CDR3nt: TGTGCCAGCAGCCAAACTAGGACGGGCGCCGAGCAGTACTTC
abundance: once; j_gene: TRBJ1-1; v_gene: TRBV6-5; d_gene: .; CDR3aa: CASSYSGVRTEAFF; CDR3nt: TGTGCCAGCAGTTACTCCGGGGTTCGTACTGAAGCTTTCTTT
abundance: .; j_gene: TRBJ1-6; v_gene: TRBV6-5; d_gene: .; CDR3aa: CAISRETGSPLHF; CDR3nt: TGTGCCATTTCCCGTGAAACCGGGTCACCCCTCCACTTT
abundance: .; j_gene: TRBJ1-1; v_gene: TRBV6-2/TRBV6-3; d_gene: TRBD1; CDR3aa: CASSSRWGQGTTEAFF; CDR3nt: TGTGCCAGCAGTTCGAGGTGGGGACAGGGTACCACTGAAGCTTTCTTT
abundance: .; j_gene: TRBJ1-4; v_gene: TRBV7-9; d_gene: .; CDR3aa: CASSARVGEEKLFF; CDR3nt: TGTGCCAGCAGCGCGAGGGTGGGAGAAGAAAAACTGTTTTTT
abundance: .; j_gene: TRBJ2-7; v_gene: TRBV11-1; d_gene: .; CDR3aa: CASRLGRDYEQYF; CDR3nt: TGTGCCAGCAGGTTAGGCAGGGACTACGAGCAGTACTTC
abundance: once; j_gene: TRBJ2-4; v_gene: TRBV6-6; d_gene: .; CDR3aa: CASSPLGLAKNIQYF; CDR3nt: TGTGCCAGCAGCCCCCTTGGGCTAGCCAAAAACATTCAGTACTTC
abundance: .; j_gene: TRBJ1-2; v_gene: TRBV2; d_gene: TRBD1; CDR3aa: CASSGQGEGYGYTF; CDR3nt: TGTGCCAGCAGCGGACAGGGTGAGGGATATGGCTACACCTTC
abundance: .; j_gene: TRBJ2-3; v_gene: TRBV3-1/TRBV3-2; d_gene: .; CDR3aa: CASSLAGTSTDTQYF; CDR3nt: TGTGCCAGCAGCTTGGCCGGGACTAGCACAGATACGCAGTATTTT
abundance: .; j_gene: TRBJ1-2; v_gene: TRBV11-2; d_gene: TRBD1; CDR3aa: CASSLRTGINYGYTF; CDR3nt: TGTGCCAGCAGCTTAAGGACAGGGATCAACTATGGCTACACCTTC
abundance: .; j_gene: TRBJ2-2; v_gene: TRBV11-2; d_gene: .; CDR3aa: CASSRRSTGELFF; CDR3nt: TGTGCCAGCAGCAGACGGAGCACCGGGGAGCTGTTTTTT
abundance: .; j_gene: TRBJ2-1; v_gene: TRBV12-3/TRBV12-4; d_gene: TRBD1; CDR3aa: CASSLGTGNEQFF; CDR3nt: TGTGCCAGCAGCTTAGGGACAGGGAATGAGCAGTTCTTC
abundance: .; j_gene: TRBJ1-6; v_gene: TRBV25-1; d_gene: TRBD1; CDR3aa: CASRGTGYNSPLHF; CDR3nt: TGTGCCAGCAGGGGGACAGGGTACAATTCACCCCTCCACTTT
abundance: .; j_gene: TRBJ1-2; v_gene: TRBV5-1; d_gene: TRBD1; CDR3aa: CASSLNRGNGYTF; CDR3nt: TGCGCCAGCAGCTTGAACAGGGGGAATGGCTACACCTTC
abundance: .; j_gene: TRBJ2-7; v_gene: TRBV18; d_gene: .; CDR3aa: CASSTVGHEQYF; CDR3nt: TGTGCCAGCTCGACTGTCGGCCACGAGCAGTACTTC
abundance: .; j_gene: TRBJ2-7; v_gene: TRBV6-5; d_gene: .; CDR3aa: CASSYMAGPYEQYF; CDR3nt: TGTGCCAGCAGTTACATGGCGGGCCCCTACGAGCAGTACTTC
abundance: .; j_gene: TRBJ2-1; v_gene: TRBV7-9; d_gene: TRBD2; CDR3aa: CASSSSGGSYNEQFF; CDR3nt: TGTGCCAGCAGCTCTAGCGGGGGGTCGTACAATGAGCAGTTCTTC
abundance: .; j_gene: TRBJ1-3; v_gene: TRBV28; d_gene: TRBD1; CDR3aa: CASLTGDGNTIYF; CDR3nt: TGTGCCAGCTTGACAGGGGACGGAAACACCATATATTTT
abundance: once; j_gene: TRBJ2-1; v_gene: TRBV6-5; d_gene: TRBD1; CDR3aa: CASSYRTGATYNEQFF; CDR3nt: TGTGCCAGCAGTTACCGGACAGGAGCAACCTACAATGAGCAGTTCTTC
abundance: .; j_gene: TRBJ2-2; v_gene: TRBV19; d_gene: TRBD2; CDR3aa: CASSIDGGSGGAATGELFF; CDR3nt: TGTGCCAGTAGTATAGATGGAGGGAGCGGGGGGGCCGCCACCGGGGAGCTGTTTTTT
abundance: .; j_gene: TRBJ2-7; v_gene: TRBV9; d_gene: .; CDR3aa: CASSPLGSSYEQYF; CDR3nt: TGTGCCAGCAGCCCCCTGGGGAGCTCCTACGAGCAGTACTTC
abundance: .; j_gene: TRBJ2-7; v_gene: TRBV18; d_gene: .; CDR3aa: CASSLQNYEQYF; CDR3nt: TGTGCCAGCTCACTCCAGAACTACGAGCAGTACTTC
abundance: .; j_gene: TRBJ1-6; v_gene: TRBV11-2; d_gene: .; CDR3aa: CASSLSGVARSPLHF; CDR3nt: TGTGCCAGCAGCTTATCCGGGGTGGCGCGGTCACCCCTCCACTTT